The clone carrying this T cell receptor (beta chain) was found many times. They built TCR cDNA with 5'RACE template switching, a step that put in a universal primer site and UMIs. TCRdb fed the 5' RACE reads into MiXCR, producing one record per CDR3 protein. This table holds about 340,000 distinct CDR3 sequences, 4% found once. The V and J ends lost 5 bases and 4 bases, in that order; junction bases with no gene match: 13. CDR3 length: 16 amino acids. From germline, CDR1 is MNHEY and CDR2 SMNVEV (reference sequence). This specimen belongs to a study of T cells after yellow fever vaccination. V and J are TRBV27 and TRBJ1-2; 7 nucleotides agree with TRBD1. The receptor was derived from a man between 18 and 29 years old who received the YFV17D yellow fever vaccine. Here the sequenced sample was PBMCs, taken 5 days after the yellow fever booster vaccination. In DNA, the CDR3 is TGTGCCAGCAGTCCCAGGGCCCCGACAGGGAGCTATGGCTACACCTTC. Amino acid sequence: CASSPRAPTGSYGYTF.